Below are 19 T cell receptor beta chains sequenced from a single sample in a study of human T cells and chemical hapten exposure. Described time point: patch test 1, 2 weeks after DPC sensitization. Treatment described: therapeutic diphenylcyclopropenone sensitization with weekly scalp DPC. TCRdb re-derived calls from the RACE reads in MiXCR, one entry per CDR3 protein. Among 85,000 or so distinct CDR3 sequences, around 10% were seen once, and the ten largest hold approximately 4%. Specimen: whole blood, collected in connection with sensitization to the hapten diphenylcyclopropenone (DPC). The receptors here all came from a woman aged 45-60 years with alopecia areata. Some clones in this sample may be carry-over from other donors' samples.

This clonotype was counted a few times. The chain is built from TRBV10-2 and TRBJ2-1, with D unresolved. This CDR3 spans 15 amino acids. V was pared by 5 bases and J by 3 bases, with 14 bases between. Germline lookup yields CDR1 WSHSY and CDR2 SAAADI. CDR3 protein: CASSLTQVGYNEQFF. As DNA, the CDR3 is TGCGCCAGCAGTTTAACCCAGGTGGGCTACAATGAGCAGTTCTTC.

This clonotype was detected ten times or more. Here the CDR3 reads CASSRILGGTEAFF. In DNA form, the CDR3 reads TGTGCCAGCAGTAGAATCTTGGGCGGAACTGAAGCTTTCTTT. This chain links TRBV28 with TRBJ1-1, with unresolved D. V was trimmed by 5 bases and J by 5 bases, leaving 15 bases between them. Per germline, CDR1 MDHEN and CDR2 SYDVKM. The length of the CDR3 is 14 residues.

This clonotype was counted many times. V is TRBV20-1 and J is TRBJ1-5; 7 bases agree with TRBD1. The V and J ends lost 2 bases and 0 bases, in that order; junction bases with no gene match: 4. Looked up from germline, CDR1 is DFQATT and CDR2 is SNEGSKA (reference sequence). The CDR3 spans 15 residues. The chain's CDR3 is CSARKTGTSNQPQHF. In DNA, the CDR3 is TGCAGTGCTAGAAAGACAGGGACTAGCAATCAGCCCCAGCATTTT.

This chain uses TRBV6-2 or TRBV6-3 with TRBJ2-5; 7 bases map to TRBD1. This CDR3 has 14 residues. The trim removed 5 bases at V and 5 bases at J, leaving 8 bases unmatched. Germline V gene data show CDR1 as MNHEY and CDR2 as SVGEGT. CDR3 sequence: CASSPTGIRETQYF. CDR3 nucleotide sequence: TGTGCCAGCAGTCCGACAGGGATCCGGGAGACCCAGTACTTC.

This clonotype was recorded many times. The J gene is TRBJ1-1, the V gene TRBV6-1; D is uncertain. The CDR3 runs to 16 residues. V dropped 0 bases and J dropped 0 bases, with 11 bases sitting between them. The germline gives CDR1 MNHNS, CDR2 SASEGT. CDR3 sequence reads: CASSEATGLVNTEAFF. CDR3 DNA sequence: TGTGCCAGCAGTGAAGCGACGGGTCTGGTGAACACTGAAGCTTTCTTT.

At least ten counts were recorded for this clonotype. The chain combines TRBV24-1 with TRBJ1-5; D remains ambiguous. The CDR3 covers 12 residues. Trimming took 5 bases from V and 5 from J, leaving 6 bases between them. Germline-derived CDR1 and CDR2 are KGHDR and SFDVKD. CDR3 amino acids: CATSALDQPQHF. CDR3 sequence (DNA): TGTGCCACCAGTGCATTGGATCAGCCCCAGCATTTT.

This clonotype was detected many times. The chain uses TRBV6-2 or TRBV6-3 and TRBJ1-2; D remains unclear. The CDR3 has 14 amino acids. Germline values: CDR1 MNHEY, CDR2 SVGEGT. V was clipped by 2 bases and J by 8 bases, with 15 bases between them. The DNA of the CDR3 is TGTGCCAGCAGTTACGGGATGACGGGGTACGGCTACACCTTC. This encodes CASSYGMTGYGYTF.

The DNA of the CDR3 is TGTGCCAGCAGCCCCAACGGGGTCCTAGACAACATTCAGTACTTC. Encoded protein: CASSPNGVLDNIQYF. V gene TRBV6-2 or TRBV6-3 combines with J gene TRBJ2-4; maybe TRBD2 (5 bases). The germline V and J ends were trimmed by 6 bases and 7 bases, with 19 bases remaining between them. CDR1 MNHEY and CDR2 SVGEGT come from the germline V gene. The CDR3 spans 15 residues.

This clonotype occurred a few times. V gene TRBV7-2 combines with J gene TRBJ2-3, with TRBD2 matching over 14 bases. There are 16 residues in the CDR3. V lost 4 bases to trimming and J lost 4 bases; unmatched junction nucleotides: 4. Germline CDR1 SGHTA, CDR2 FQGNSA. The CDR3 sequence is CASSYLTSGGADTQYF. DNA for the CDR3: TGTGCCAGCAGCTACCTGACTAGCGGGGGGGCAGATACGCAGTATTTT.

This clonotype was observed many times. The chain joins TRBV6-6 to TRBJ1-2; D is possibly TRBD1 (5 bases). The V end lost 6 bases, the J end lost 10 bases, and 21 bases lay between the germline ends. CDR1 and CDR2 from the germline V gene are MNHNY and SVGAGI (reference sequence). The CDR3 covers 14 residues. The CDR3 spells CASRNPGRKFIYTF. The CDR3 DNA sequence: TGTGCCAGCAGAAACCCGGGACGGAAGTTTATCTACACCTTC.

The chain is built from TRBV28 and TRBJ2-1; D uncertain. This CDR3 contains 15 residues. Germline loops: CDR1 MDHEN, CDR2 SYDVKM. The V end lost 6 bases, the J end lost 0 bases, and 12 bases lay between the germline ends. The CDR3 here is CASRPGVSSYNEQFF. CDR3 sequence (DNA): TGTGCCAGCAGGCCGGGCGTATCCTCCTACAATGAGCAGTTCTTC.

This clonotype was seen just once. The rearrangement uses TRBV20-1 and TRBJ1-1; D uncertain. The CDR3 sequence is 12 residues long. The V end lost 1 base, the J end lost 3 bases, and 6 bases lay between the germline ends. Germline V gene lookup returns CDR1 DFQATT and CDR2 SNEGSKA (reference sequence). CDR3 coding DNA: TGCAGTGCTAGAGGTGGGTACACTGAAGCTTTCTTT. It is translated as CSARGGYTEAFF.

This clonotype was found a few times. The chain recombines TRBV12-3 or TRBV12-4 with TRBJ2-6; D not certain. This CDR3 is 14 amino acids long. V lost 7 bases, J lost 0 bases, and 7 bases lay in between. CDR3 protein: CASMYVSGANVLTF. The CDR3 DNA reads TGTGCCAGCATGTATGTCTCTGGGGCCAACGTCCTGACTTTC.

This sequence joins TRBV3-1 and TRBJ2-7; unclear D gene. This CDR3 spans 13 amino acids. Germline CDR1 is LGHDT and CDR2 is YNNKEL (reference sequence). V lost 4 bases and J lost 0, with 7 bases in between. CDR3 residues: CASSPGYSYEQYF. Here the CDR3 DNA reads TGTGCCAGCAGCCCAGGTTACTCCTACGAGCAGTACTTC.

This clonotype was observed at least ten times. J is TRBJ2-1 and V is TRBV24-1; D is unresolved. With 8 bases removed from V and 8 bases from J, the gap between germline ends came to 21 bases. Germline CDR1 KGHDR, CDR2 SFDVKD. This CDR3 has 15 amino acids. This CDR3 is CATNRPGRTLDEQFF. The DNA for the CDR3 is TGTGCCACCAATCGTCCGGGCCGTACTTTGGATGAGCAGTTCTTC.

The sample holds a few counts of this clonotype. This chain links TRBV20-1 with TRBJ1-1; D unresolved. Per the germline V gene, CDR1 is DFQATT and CDR2 is SNEGSKA (reference sequence). This CDR3 is 11 amino acids long. V was shortened by 6 bases and J by 6 bases, with 11 bases between the two germline ends. CDR3 sequence: CSAVAMAEAFF. The CDR3 DNA is TGCAGTGCCGTAGCCATGGCTGAAGCTTTCTTT.

This clonotype was seen a handful of times. The chain joins TRBV24-1 to TRBJ1-3; D is uncertain. This CDR3 is 18 amino acids long. The V and J ends lost 1 base and 0 bases respectively, with 15 bases between them. Germline loops: CDR1 KGHDR, CDR2 SFDVKD. CDR3 protein: CATSDLKQSGSSGNTIYF. DNA for the CDR3: TGTGCCACCAGTGATTTAAAACAATCCGGCAGCTCTGGAAACACCATATATTTT.

This clonotype occurred a few times. The J gene is TRBJ2-5, the V gene TRBV9, with TRBD2 matching over 8 bases. V gave up 4 bases and J gave up 2 bases; unmatched junction bases: 4. Germline V gene sequence: CDR1 SGDLS, CDR2 YYNGEE. This CDR3 is built from 14 residues. CDR3 sequence reads: CASSLGLAQETQYF. The CDR3 bases are TGTGCCAGCAGCTTAGGACTAGCACAAGAGACCCAGTACTTC.

This clonotype was seen a few times. The chain recombines TRBV7-2 with TRBJ2-7; 9 bases fit TRBD2. Germline CDR1 is SGHTA and CDR2 is FQGNSA. CDR3 length equals 20 residues. V shed 0 bases, J shed 0 bases, and the junction held 15 bases outside the gene matches. The CDR3, as DNA: TGTGCCAGCAGCTTAGCGGTTGCCCTAGGCGGGGGGGTTAACTCCTACGAGCAGTACTTC. Translation: CASSLAVALGGGVNSYEQYF.